This passage covers 32 T cell receptor beta chains from one sample sequenced in a study of identifying expanded T cells in peripheral blood. Assay: immunoSEQ multiplex PCR; the TCRdb copy retains only in-frame clones and omits some. The sample yields tens of thousands of clones, approximately 88% seen once. Material for sequencing was blood. The receptor source for this set is a person aged 18-70 years in good health.

Details on this clone: Germline is not matched at one junction end, which may reflect a read error. The rearrangement uses TRBV28 and TRBJ1-5; D remains unclear. The germline CDR1 and CDR2 sequences are MDHEN and SYDVKM. The CDR3 sequence is 14 residues long. CDR3 DNA: TGTGCCAGCAGTTTATCGGGCCTACCCACCCCGGCGGATTTT. The encoded protein is CASSLSGLPTPADF.

The chain is built from TRBV6-4 and TRBJ2-3; 9 bases line up with TRBD1. The CDR3 has 15 amino acids. V dropped 3 bases and J dropped 1; count of bases not matched to a gene: 2. Per germline, CDR1 MRHNA and CDR2 SNTAGT. The CDR3 is CASSERTGGTDTQYF. In nucleotides, the CDR3 is TGTGCCAGCAGTGAGCGGACAGGGGGCACAGATACGCAGTATTTT.

The rearrangement joins TRBV5-4 to TRBJ2-2; tentative D call: TRBD2 (6 bases). CDR1 and CDR2 (germline): SGHNT, YYREEE (reference sequence). The V end was cut by 3 bases, the J end by 4 bases, with 16 bases between. The length of the CDR3 is 16 residues. The DNA for the CDR3 is TGTGCCAGCAGCTCCGGTATGACTAGTAGCACCGGGGAGCTGTTTTTT. Translated, it gives CASSSGMTSSTGELFF.

This sequence joins TRBV7-3 and TRBJ2-1; 7 bases match TRBD1. The V segment lost 1 base and the J segment 7 bases; nucleotides outside the gene matches: 10. CDR1 is SGHTA, CDR2 FQGTGA, per germline. The CDR3 is 16 residues long. CDR3 DNA: TGTGCCAGCAGCTTAAATGACAGGGCACCTCGGAATGAGCAGTTCTTC. It specifies CASSLNDRAPRNEQFF.

On this clone: One junction end disagrees with the germline gene, perhaps due to a read error. The rearrangement links TRBV20-1 to TRBJ2-3; 8 bases line up with TRBD1. The CDR3 has 10 amino acids. Germline-derived CDR1 and CDR2 are DFQATT and SNEGSKA (reference sequence). The CDR3 spells CSAGTGLKVF. In DNA form, the CDR3 reads TGCAGTGCTGGGACAGGCCTCAAGGTTTTT.

The rearrangement uses TRBV6-5 and TRBJ2-5; possibly TRBD1 for D (6 bases). Germline V gives CDR1 MNHEY, CDR2 SVGAGI. CDR3 size: 14 residues. V was clipped by 7 bases and J by 0 bases, with 12 bases between them. The CDR3 loop is CASNVGQNQETQYF. DNA of the CDR3: TGTGCCAGCAACGTCGGACAGAACCAAGAGACCCAGTACTTC.

V is TRBV5-6 and J is TRBJ2-7, with D possibly being TRBD1 (5 bases). The CDR3 loop spans 14 amino acids. V was trimmed by 6 bases and J by 0 bases, leaving 13 bases between them. Germline CDR1 is SGHDT and CDR2 is YYEEEE. In DNA, the CDR3 is TGTGCCAGCATCACAAGGGGATCCTCCTACGAGCAGTACTTC. This encodes CASITRGSSYEQYF.

This rearrangement joins TRBV27 to TRBJ2-5; tentatively, D is TRBD1 (6 bases). V lost 8 bases and J lost 1, with 14 bases in between. CDR3 length: 14 residues. The germline gives CDR1 MNHEY, CDR2 SMNVEV (reference sequence). The CDR3 sequence: CASRSRDTQETQYF. The CDR3 DNA follows: TGTGCCAGCCGAAGTCGGGACACCCAAGAGACCCAGTACTTC.

This chain joins TRBV6-1 and TRBJ2-7, with no clear D. The germline V gene has CDR1 MNHNS and CDR2 SASEGT. CDR3 length: 14 residues. V was pared by 1 base and J by 1 base, with 8 bases between. The CDR3 region has the DNA TGTGCCAGCAGTGAAGTATACCTTTCCTACGAGCAGTACTTC. Translated, it gives CASSEVYLSYEQYF.

The genes are TRBV4-2 and TRBJ1-1, with a possible D match to TRBD1 (5 bases). V was cut by 4 bases and J by 3 bases, with 21 bases left in between. The length of the CDR3 is 17 residues. The germline V gene has CDR1 LGHNA and CDR2 YNFKEQ. The CDR3 nucleotides read TGTGCCAGCAGCCCCGGGGGTAGGAGTCCAGGAGACACTGAAGCTTTCTTT. It specifies CASSPGGRSPGDTEAFF.

CDR3 sequence reads: CASSLEGQSNQPQHF. In DNA, the CDR3 is TGCGCCAGCAGCTTGGAGGGACAGAGCAATCAGCCCCAGCATTTT. The genes are TRBV5-1 and TRBJ1-5; 7 bases fit TRBD1. The CDR3 extends over 15 amino acids. From germline, CDR1 is SGHRS and CDR2 YFSETQ. V gave up 0 bases and J gave up 1 base; unmatched junction bases: 1.

This chain joins TRBV10-1 and TRBJ2-1; 13 bases fit TRBD2. This CDR3 region has 16 residues. Germline V gene lookup returns CDR1 WNHNN and CDR2 SYGVQD (reference sequence). Losses at the gene ends were 4 bases for V and 6 bases for J; bases not matched to a gene: 6. CDR3 sequence (DNA): TGCGCCAGCAGTGCCTGGACTAGCGGGGGACTCAATGAGCAGTTCTTC. Residues: CASSAWTSGGLNEQFF.

The rearrangement uses TRBV30 and TRBJ1-2; D call uncertain. V lost 2 bases and J 0 bases, leaving 7 bases between the germline ends. CDR3 length: 13 amino acids. Germline CDR1 and CDR2: GTSNPN and SVGIG (reference sequence). CDR3 nucleotide sequence: TGTGCCTGGAGTCTTTTGGCTAACTATGGCTACACCTTC. Translated, it gives CAWSLLANYGYTF.

The rearrangement joins TRBV5-1 to TRBJ1-1; 8 bases fit TRBD1. This CDR3 has 16 residues. Germline V gene lookup returns CDR1 SGHRS and CDR2 YFSETQ. The J segment lost 4 bases and the V segment lost 1 base, leaving 9 bases of the junction unmatched. CDR3: CASSLRPTGVSTEAFF. CDR3 nucleotide sequence: TGCGCCAGCAGCTTGCGACCGACAGGGGTGAGCACTGAAGCTTTCTTT.

The J gene is TRBJ1-1, the V gene TRBV9; TRBD1 matches 7 bases. The CDR3 totals 13 residues. Germline trimming cut 3 bases from V and 4 bases from J; bases unmatched to any gene: 3. Germline CDR1 is SGDLS and CDR2 is YYNGEE. CDR3 loop: CASSARDSTEAFF. The CDR3, as DNA: TGTGCCAGCAGCGCCAGGGACAGCACTGAAGCTTTCTTT.

The chain combines TRBV5-4 with TRBJ2-7, with 9 bases fitting TRBD2. The CDR3 consists of 16 residues. CDR1 is SGHNT and CDR2 is YYREEE in the germline V gene (reference sequence). Trimming took 4 bases from V and 4 from J; bases not matched to a gene: 12. Here the CDR3 DNA reads TGTGCCAGCAGCCCGGAGGGCGCGGGGGGGCCTTACGAGCAGTACTTC. Its protein is CASSPEGAGGPYEQYF.

The DNA of the CDR3 is TGTGCCAGCAGTGAAGAGGAGTGGGGGCCCCAGCATTTT. Its protein product is CASSEEEWGPQHF. V usage is TRBV6-4 and J usage is TRBJ1-5, with unresolved D. Germline lookup yields CDR1 MRHNA and CDR2 SNTAGT. V lost 3 bases to trimming and J lost 9 bases, with 12 bases between them. CDR3 length: 13 residues.

The V call is TRBV28, the J call TRBJ2-7; D unclear. The V end was cut by 1 base, the J end by 2 bases, with 9 bases between. Germline values: CDR1 MDHEN, CDR2 SYDVKM. This CDR3 is built from 14 residues. This CDR3 is CASSLSLRPYEQYF. In DNA, the CDR3 is TGTGCCAGCAGTTTATCACTGCGCCCCTACGAGCAGTACTTC.

V gene TRBV5-1 combines with J gene TRBJ2-5, with 7 bases identical to TRBD1. The CDR3 contains 15 residues. CDR1 SGHRS and CDR2 YFSETQ come from the germline V gene. V lost 0 bases to trimming and J lost 4 bases; unmatched junction nucleotides: 6. Here the CDR3 DNA reads TGCGCCAGCAGCTTGGACTTCGGGACAGCAGAGACCCAGTACTTC. Amino acids: CASSLDFGTAETQYF.

The chain carries TRBV4-1 and TRBJ2-7; a weak D match, TRBD2 (9 bases). CDR3 length: 18 residues. The ends were cut back, 1 base at V and 3 bases at J, with 22 bases in the middle. Germline V lookup: CDR1 MGHRA, CDR2 YSYEKL. In DNA, the CDR3 is TGCGCCAGCAGCCAAGGTGGGCAGGGGGCTAGCGGGGTCTACGAGCAGTACTTC. Residues: CASSQGGQGASGVYEQYF.

The CDR3 bases are TGCGCCAGCAGCCAAGAGGCGGGGACCACAGATACGCAGTATTTT. This codes for CASSQEAGTTDTQYF. J is TRBJ2-3 and V is TRBV4-3; tentatively, D is TRBD2 (6 bases). The CDR3 has 15 residues. The V end lost 0 bases, the J end lost 2 bases, and 9 bases lay between the germline ends. Germline V gene data show CDR1 as LGHNA and CDR2 as YSLEER.

This clone was recorded once. The rearrangement uses TRBV5-1 and TRBJ2-3, with TRBD2 matching over 13 bases. V was pared by 4 bases and J by 2 bases, with 7 bases of the junction left unmatched. Germline V gene data show CDR1 as SGHRS and CDR2 as YFSETQ. This CDR3 is 17 amino acids long. The CDR3 sequence: CASSPGLAGMATDTQYF. The CDR3 DNA follows: TGCGCCAGCAGCCCGGGACTAGCGGGAATGGCCACAGATACGCAGTATTTT.

The chain couples TRBV6-1 to TRBJ1-5, with TRBD1 matching 10 bases. The CDR3 sequence is 15 residues long. Per germline, CDR1 MNHNS and CDR2 SASEGT. After removal of 6 bases from V and 7 bases from J, the junction contained 9 bases not matched to a gene. CDR3 DNA: TGTGCCAGCAGGGGGGGACAGGGGTCCGGCCAGCCCCAGCATTTT. It yields the protein CASRGGQGSGQPQHF.

The genes are TRBV5-6 and TRBJ2-5, with 7 bases fitting TRBD1. The CDR3 consists of 16 residues. V lost 0 bases to trimming and J lost 5 bases; unmatched junction nucleotides: 10. Germline V gene lookup returns CDR1 SGHDT and CDR2 YYEEEE. The CDR3 DNA reads as TGTGCCAGCAGCTTGGCCGACGGACAGGAATTTGAGACCCAGTACTTC. Encoded protein: CASSLADGQEFETQYF.

V and J are TRBV5-1 and TRBJ1-5, with 9 nucleotides matching TRBD1. The V gene end was trimmed by 4 bases and the J gene end by 7 bases; junction bases not matched to a gene: 12. This CDR3 spans 16 amino acids. The germline CDR1 and CDR2 sequences are SGHRS and YFSETQ. The CDR3 is CASSQNPGQGNQPQHF. The CDR3, as DNA: TGCGCCAGCAGCCAGAATCCGGGACAGGGAAACCAGCCCCAGCATTTT.

This clone is termed medium-sized (0.01 to 0.1%). The J gene is TRBJ2-5, the V gene TRBV6-5, with TRBD1 identical over 8 bases. This CDR3 spans 14 amino acids. CDR1 and CDR2 (germline): MNHEY, SVGAGI. Germline trimming cut 0 bases from V and 4 bases from J; bases unmatched to any gene: 1. CDR3 amino acids: CASSYSGTGETQYF. CDR3 nucleotide sequence: TGTGCCAGCAGTTACTCCGGGACAGGAGAGACCCAGTACTTC.

This chain links TRBV6-5 with TRBJ1-1, with 9 bases matching TRBD1. CDR3 length: 15 amino acids. Trimming took 2 bases from V and 6 from J; bases not matched to a gene: 7. The germline V gene has CDR1 MNHEY and CDR2 SVGAGI. Here the CDR3 reads CASSYVNRGLPEAFF. CDR3 DNA: TGTGCCAGCAGTTACGTGAACAGGGGGCTTCCTGAAGCTTTCTTT.

The chain is built from TRBV5-8 and TRBJ1-2; tentatively, D is TRBD1 (5 bases). The CDR3 is 14 amino acids. The V end lost 0 bases, the J end lost 8 bases, and 14 bases lay between the germline ends. Germline V gene sequence: CDR1 SGHTS, CDR2 YDEGEE. The CDR3 region has the DNA TGTGCCAGCAGCTTGGAAGTTCTCCGGGACGGCTACACCTTC. It yields the protein CASSLEVLRDGYTF.

The V gene is TRBV14, the J gene TRBJ2-5; D is perhaps TRBD1 (6 bases). This CDR3 region has 14 residues. The V end was cut by 3 bases, the J end by 5 bases, with 13 bases between. Germline CDR1 and CDR2: SGHDN and FVKESK. The CDR3 sequence is CASSHRTDMETQYF. DNA of the CDR3: TGTGCCAGCAGCCACAGGACAGATATGGAGACCCAGTACTTC. Looking up the rest from reference TRBV14 and TRBJ2-5 gives the full variable domain: EAGVTQFPSHSVIEKGQTVTLRCDPISGHDNLYWYRRVMGKEIKFLLHFVKESKQDESGMPNNRFLAERTGGTYSTLKVQPAELEDSGVYFCASSHRTDMETQYFGPGTRLLVL.

The chain uses TRBV7-8 and TRBJ1-4; D gene uncertain. The CDR3 spans 18 residues. The V and J ends lost 0 bases and 0 bases respectively, with 14 bases between them. Germline-derived CDR1 and CDR2 are SGHVS and FQNEAQ. DNA of the CDR3: TGTGCCAGCAGCTTAGCGCGGGCGACCATTGCAACTAATGAAAAACTGTTTTTT. Its translation: CASSLARATIATNEKLFF.

The chain employs TRBV6-1 and TRBJ2-6; D is perhaps TRBD1 or TRBD2 (5 bases each). The CDR3 is made up of 15 amino acids. CDR1 is MNHNS, CDR2 SASEGT, per germline. With 3 bases removed from V and 1 base from J, the gap between germline ends came to 7 bases. For the CDR3, the DNA is TGTGCCAGCAGTGAGAGGGGATCTGGGGCCAACGTCCTGACTTTC. It encodes CASSERGSGANVLTF.

This chain links TRBV7-2 with TRBJ2-3; D is ambiguous. Germline CDR1 is SGHTA and CDR2 is FQGNSA. V was clipped by 1 base and J by 3 bases, with 17 bases between them. CDR3 length: 17 residues. The CDR3 here is CASSLEVATVVTDTQYF. DNA for the CDR3: TGTGCCAGCAGCTTAGAAGTGGCTACCGTGGTAACAGATACGCAGTATTTT.